This T cell receptor beta chain appears in the sequencing data of a study of T cell changes during pregnancy in multiple sclerosis. The CDR3 covers 13 residues. The V gene's germline CDR1 is MNHEY and CDR2 SVGAGI. After removal of 0 bases from V and 10 bases from J, the junction contained 0 bases not matched to a gene. This table comes from immunoSEQ multiplex PCR, and its TCRdb copy is limited to in-frame clones, with some not included. The profile shows roughly 90,000 clones, 85% to 95% of them singletons. The TCR was taken from a female donor with multiple sclerosis, enrolled in a pregnancy study. Sequencing was performed on peripheral blood, taken before pregnancy. The chain uses TRBV6-5 and TRBJ2-1; 10 positions match TRBD2. The CDR3: CASSYSLAGEQFF. In nucleotides, the CDR3 is TGTGCCAGCAGTTACTCACTAGCGGGAGAGCAGTTCTTC.